The clone carrying this T cell receptor (beta chain) was observed a single time. The data derive from a study of blood T cell repertoires in COVID-19. As for the study in general: PBMCs, B-cell-depleted T cells, or T cells provided the cDNA or gDNA that made up the material.

Original processing methods: For nucleated cells, counts were estimated from reference gene primer amplification. Profiling relied on immunoSEQ multiplex PCR, and the TCRdb table lists in-frame clones only, not all of them. For V, J and clone size, that table is used; D and trimming come from the DNA. The sample yields 200,000 to 250,000 clones, roughly 82% seen once. V dropped 5 bases and J dropped 6; count of bases not matched to a gene: 5. The CDR3 has 15 residues. Looked up from germline, CDR1 is MNHEY and CDR2 is SVGAGI. The sample taken for sequencing was peripheral blood. The TCR sequence derives from a woman aged 80 or over with COVID-19, enrolled during active disease. The chain recombines TRBV6-5 with TRBJ1-6; 9 positions match TRBD1. The DNA of the CDR3 is TGTGCCAGCAGTAACCCGGGACAGGGTAATTCACCCCTCCACTTT. It codes for CASSNPGQGNSPLHF.